This T cell receptor (beta chain) derives from a study of spatial heterogeneity in lung cancer. The sample's time point: blood at routine non-recurrence follow-up after resection. Material for sequencing was whole RNA from tumor, nontumor lung or frozen PBMC, left unsorted. Each CDR3 protein gets one entry after TCRdb re-called the 5' RACE reads with MiXCR. Of just over 70,000 distinct CDR3 sequences listed, roughly 8.9% are singletons. This clonotype was recorded at least ten times. The CDR3 loop spans 13 amino acids. Trimming removed 8 bases from V and 2 bases from J, with 11 bases in between. The sequenced sample was PBMCs, obtained at follow-up. The sequence came from a female donor with early-stage non-small cell lung cancer. The chain links TRBV12-3 or TRBV12-4 to TRBJ2-3; weak D call: TRBD1 (5 bases). CDR3 residues: CASETGATDTQYF. CDR3 bases: TGTGCCAGCGAAACAGGAGCCACAGATACGCAGTATTTT.